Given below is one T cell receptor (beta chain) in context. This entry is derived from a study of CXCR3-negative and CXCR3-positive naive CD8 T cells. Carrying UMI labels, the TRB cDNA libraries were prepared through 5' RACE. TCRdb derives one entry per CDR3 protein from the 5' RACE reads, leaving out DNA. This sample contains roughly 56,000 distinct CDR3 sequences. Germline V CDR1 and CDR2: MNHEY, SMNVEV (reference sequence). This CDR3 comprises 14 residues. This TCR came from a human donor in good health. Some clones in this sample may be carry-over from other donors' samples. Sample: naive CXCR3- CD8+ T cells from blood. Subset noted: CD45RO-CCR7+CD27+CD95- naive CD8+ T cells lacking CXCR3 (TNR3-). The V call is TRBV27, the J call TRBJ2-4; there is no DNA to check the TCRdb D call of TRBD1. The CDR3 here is CASSFGGTQNIQYF.